The next 31 T cell receptor beta chains were all read from a single sample in a study of cytomegalovirus exposure and HLA in healthy donors. Primers for the PCR totalled 60 Vbeta and 13 Jbeta. TCRdb keeps only in-frame clones here, not all; method: immunoSEQ multiplex PCR. Of under 150,000 clones listed, around a tenth were seen once; the top ten hold less than 4%. The sequenced sample was PBMCs. All receptors derive from a man aged 25-40 years in good health and CMV-seronegative.

The chain employs TRBV25-1 and TRBJ2-7; 8 nucleotides agree with TRBD1. The V gene's germline CDR1 is MGHDK and CDR2 SYGVNS. V dropped 6 bases and J dropped 0; count of bases not matched to a gene: 4. CDR3 length: 14 residues. This CDR3 reads CASRHGQGSYEQYF. The CDR3 DNA reads TGTGCCAGCAGACACGGACAGGGCTCCTACGAGCAGTACTTC.

This clone was detected a few times. The genes are TRBV27 and TRBJ1-4; tentatively, D is TRBD1 (6 bases). The CDR3 extends over 12 amino acids. V lost 5 bases and J 8 bases, leaving 9 bases between the germline ends. Per the germline V gene, CDR1 is MNHEY and CDR2 is SMNVEV (reference sequence). The CDR3 sequence: CASSRGGEKLFF. In DNA, the CDR3 is TGTGCCAGCAGTAGGGGGGGAGAAAAACTGTTTTTT.

V and J are TRBV7-8 and TRBJ2-5; 9 nucleotides align to TRBD1. J gave up 7 bases and V 7 bases, and 13 bases lay outside the gene matches. Germline V gene data show CDR1 as SGHVS and CDR2 as FQNEAQ. The CDR3 is 15 amino acids. CDR3 DNA sequence: TGTGCCAGCATCCCAACCGGGACAGGGCGAGGGACCCAGTACTTC. Residues: CASIPTGTGRGTQYF.

The chain couples TRBV6-4 to TRBJ2-3; possible D gene TRBD1, 6 bases. CDR1 is MRHNA and CDR2 is SNTAGT in the germline V gene. V was trimmed by 5 bases and J by 0 bases, leaving 9 bases between them. This CDR3 is 14 amino acids long. CDR3 residues: CASSPGQSTDTQYF. The DNA of the CDR3 is TGTGCCAGCAGTCCGGGACAAAGCACAGATACGCAGTATTTT.

This clone has only one observation. The rearrangement uses TRBV2 and TRBJ2-2, with TRBD1 matching over 12 bases. This CDR3 spans 16 amino acids. Germline-derived CDR1 and CDR2 are SNHLY and FYNNEI. The J segment lost 6 bases and the V segment lost 6 bases, leaving 8 bases of the junction unmatched. CDR3 region: CASRRDRGQAAGELFF. In DNA, the CDR3 is TGTGCCAGCAGGAGGGACAGGGGGCAGGCAGCCGGGGAGCTGTTTTTT.

The chain links TRBV10-1 to TRBJ2-7; D is ambiguous. V was clipped by 3 bases and J by 1 base, with 4 bases between them. This CDR3 comprises 12 residues. Per the germline V gene, CDR1 is WNHNN and CDR2 is SYGVQD (reference sequence). CDR3 in DNA: TGCGCCAGCAGTGACAGTTCCTACGAGCAGTACTTC. Its translation is CASSDSSYEQYF.

The chain is built from TRBV2 and TRBJ2-3; D gene ambiguous. Between the trimmed V and J ends, which lost 1 base and 5 bases, there was a span of 10 bases. This CDR3 has 14 residues. Germline values: CDR1 SNHLY, CDR2 FYNNEI. In nucleotides, the CDR3 is TGTGCCAGCAGTGAAGTTTACGGCGGAGATACGCAGTATTTT. This gives the protein CASSEVYGGDTQYF. Full variable domain (remainder filled in from reference TRBV2 and TRBJ2-3): EPEVTQTPSHQVTQMGQEVILRCVPISNHLYFYWYRQILGQKVEFLVSFYNNEISEKSEIFDDQFSVERPDGSNFTLKIRSTKLEDSAMYFCASSEVYGGDTQYFGPGTRLTVL.

This clone was seen a few times. This chain connects TRBV7-9 to TRBJ2-5; TRBD2 matches 9 bases. V shed 5 bases and J 4 bases; nucleotides not matched to a gene: 8. This CDR3 is 15 amino acids long. CDR1 is SEHNR and CDR2 is FQNEAQ in the germline V gene (reference sequence). In DNA form, the CDR3 reads TGTGCCAGCAGCCCTGCTAGCGGGATTGGAGAGACCCAGTACTTC. As protein: CASSPASGIGETQYF.

The J gene is TRBJ2-5, the V gene TRBV4-1, with 8 bases lining up with TRBD2. Trimming removed 5 bases from V and 3 bases from J; junction bases left unmatched: 11. The germline V gene encodes CDR1 MGHRA and CDR2 YSYEKL. The CDR3 spans 16 residues. The CDR3 region is CASSKGGGGPKETQYF. In DNA, the CDR3 is TGCGCCAGCAGCAAAGGCGGCGGGGGGCCAAAAGAGACCCAGTACTTC.

In its sample, this clone was seen a few times. Here the CDR3 DNA reads TGTGCCAGCAGCTTAGGTAGAGAGCAGTACTTC. Amino acid sequence: CASSLGREQYF. The chain carries TRBV7-6 and TRBJ2-7; D call uncertain. Germline V gene lookup returns CDR1 SGHVS and CDR2 FNYEAQ. With 1 base removed from V and 7 bases from J, the gap between germline ends came to 5 bases. The length of the CDR3 is 11 residues.

The chain has TRBV11-2 and TRBJ2-3; 7 bases are shared with TRBD1. Losses at the gene ends were 6 bases for V and 4 bases for J; bases not matched to a gene: 4. The CDR3 sequence is 13 residues long. In germline, CDR1 is SGHAT, CDR2 FQNNGV. The CDR3 is CASRPTGADTQYF. In DNA, the CDR3 is TGTGCCAGCAGGCCTACAGGGGCAGATACGCAGTATTTT.

A single count supports this clone. This chain joins TRBV19 and TRBJ1-1; 7 bases match TRBD1. With V trimmed by 4 bases and J by 4 bases, 12 bases remained unmatched. The CDR3 runs 16 residues. Germline V gene data show CDR1 as LNHDA and CDR2 as SQIVND (reference sequence). In DNA form, the CDR3 reads TGTGCCAGTAGTAAGACAGGGAAAAGGTTTGGCACTGAAGCTTTCTTT. Protein sequence: CASSKTGKRFGTEAFF.

Only a few counts were recorded for this clone. The gene calls are TRBV5-4 and TRBJ2-5; D gene ambiguous. CDR1 is SGHNT and CDR2 is YYREEE in the germline V gene (reference sequence). There are 14 residues in the CDR3. V lost 2 bases and J 0 bases, leaving 8 bases between the germline ends. In nucleotides, the CDR3 is TGTGCCAGCAGCTTAAGAGGAAACCAAGAGACCCAGTACTTC. Amino acids: CASSLRGNQETQYF.

V and J are TRBV30 and TRBJ2-2; 7 nucleotides agree with TRBD1. J was trimmed by 8 bases and V by 3 bases; bases with no gene match: 15. Germline CDR1 GTSNPN, CDR2 SVGIG (reference sequence). This CDR3 spans 16 amino acids. The CDR3 bases are TGTGCCTGGAGCACCACAGGGGACATTGTGTCGGGGGAGCTGTTTTTT. Its protein is CAWSTTGDIVSGELFF.

This clone was picked up a small number of times. The V call is TRBV28, the J call TRBJ2-2; no firm D call. CDR1 and CDR2 (germline): MDHEN, SYDVKM. With 5 bases removed from V and 2 bases from J, the gap between germline ends came to 21 bases. The CDR3 is 18 amino acids. The DNA for the CDR3 is TGTGCCAGCAGTAAGCCGCTTGGTCTGAGGCCCAACACCGGGGAGCTGTTTTTT. This encodes CASSKPLGLRPNTGELFF. Full variable domain (missing parts from reference TRBV28 and TRBJ2-2): DVKVTQSSRYLVKRTGEKVFLECVQDMDHENMFWYRQDPGLGLRLIYFSYDVKMKEKGDIPEGYSVSREKKERFSLILESASTNQTSMYLCASSKPLGLRPNTGELFFGEGSRLTVL.

CDR3 coding DNA: TGTGCCAGCAGCTCCCGACTAGCGGGGATGTATAGGGATGAGCAGTTCTTC. Its translation: CASSSRLAGMYRDEQFF. The chain employs TRBV7-8 and TRBJ2-1; 11 bases line up with TRBD2. Germline values: CDR1 SGHVS, CDR2 FQNEAQ. This CDR3 comprises 17 residues. With V trimmed by 4 bases and J by 8 bases, 13 bases remained unmatched. The full variable domain, in which reference TRBV7-8 and TRBJ2-1 provide the parts outside the CDR3, is GAGVSQSPRYKVAKRGQDVALRCDPISGHVSLFWYQQALGQGPEFLTYFQNEAQLDKSGLPSDRFFAERPEGSVSTLKIQRTQQEDSAVYLCASSSRLAGMYRDEQFFGPGTRLTVL.

A few counts support this clone. The J gene is TRBJ1-4, the V gene TRBV5-4, with D maybe TRBD1 (5 bases). The V gene's germline CDR1 is SGHNT and CDR2 YYREEE (reference sequence). The CDR3 totals 16 residues. Deletions cut 4 bases from V and 1 base from J, with 14 bases between. The CDR3 protein is CASSPIPGKTNEKLFF. The CDR3 DNA reads as TGTGCCAGCAGCCCAATCCCAGGGAAAACTAATGAAAAACTGTTTTTT. The variable domain in full, with the rest retrieved from reference TRBV5-4 and TRBJ1-4, is ETGVTQSPTHLIKTRGQQVTLRCSSQSGHNTVSWYQQALGQGPQFIFQYYREEENGRGNFPPRFSGLQFPNYSSELNVNALELDDSALYLCASSPIPGKTNEKLFFGSGTQLSVL.

The chain combines TRBV19 with TRBJ1-5; 10 bases align to TRBD1. This CDR3 region has 17 residues. Germline V gene sequence: CDR1 LNHDA, CDR2 SQIVND (reference sequence). The V segment lost 4 bases and the J segment 9 bases; nucleotides outside the gene matches: 15. CDR3 nucleotides: TGTGCCAGTAGTAATGGGGACAGGGGATCGGGGCCAGGGCCCCAGCATTTT. Its protein product is CASSNGDRGSGPGPQHF.

In this sample, this clone turned up a few times. This sequence joins TRBV30 and TRBJ1-6, with D hard to call. Germline CDR1 is GTSNPN and CDR2 is SVGIG (reference sequence). CDR3 length: 17 residues. Trimming removed 2 bases at V and 0 bases at J, with 14 bases between. The DNA for the CDR3 is TGTGCCTGGAGTTCGACCAGGAATAGCTCCTATAATTCACCCCTCCACTTT. This encodes CAWSSTRNSSYNSPLHF.

There are a few counts of this clone. The CDR3 coding sequence is TGTGCCAGCAGTGAATCGCCGGGACGGGGGCAGCCCCAGCATTTT. This sequence encodes CASSESPGRGQPQHF. V and J are TRBV2 and TRBJ1-5; TRBD1 is a possible D gene (5 bases). From germline, CDR1 is SNHLY and CDR2 FYNNEI. The V and J ends lost 2 bases and 7 bases respectively, with 15 bases between them. The CDR3 runs 15 residues.

The V and J genes are TRBV7-2 and TRBJ2-7, with a weak D call TRBD2 (6 bases). V lost 1 base to trimming and J lost 1 base, with 17 bases between them. Looked up from germline, CDR1 is SGHTA and CDR2 is FQGNSA. CDR3 length: 17 residues. CDR3 in amino acids: CASSLGAGTMRSYEQYF. CDR3 DNA: TGTGCCAGCAGCTTAGGGGCGGGGACGATGCGGTCCTACGAGCAGTACTTC.

The chain recombines TRBV30 with TRBJ2-2; the D is unclear. Trimming cost V 5 bases and J 2 bases, with 12 bases left between them. Per germline, CDR1 GTSNPN and CDR2 SVGIG (reference sequence). The CDR3 loop spans 14 amino acids. CDR3 in amino acids: CAWESRTNTGELFF. The DNA for the CDR3 is TGTGCCTGGGAGAGTAGAACTAACACCGGGGAGCTGTTTTTT. Full variable domain (outside the CDR3, taken from reference TRBV30 and TRBJ2-2): SQTIHQWPATLVQPVGSPLSLECTVEGTSNPNLYWYRQAAGRGLQLLFYSVGIGQISSEVPQNLSASRPQDRQFILSSKKLLLSDSGFYLCAWESRTNTGELFFGEGSRLTVL.

The genes are TRBV7-2 and TRBJ1-1; a weak D match, TRBD1 (5 bases). The V and J ends lost 4 bases and 10 bases respectively, with 19 bases between them. Per germline, CDR1 SGHTA and CDR2 FQGNSA. CDR3 size: 14 residues. CDR3 in DNA: TGTGCCAGCAGCTACCTGGGGCAAGGGAGGAGAGCTTTCTTT. This encodes CASSYLGQGRRAFF.

With respect to this clone: This CDR3 is missing its conserved last phenylalanine or tryptophan, likely due to a read error. The chain combines TRBV30 with TRBJ1-1; D is perhaps TRBD1 (5 bases). The CDR3 consists of 14 residues. Germline V gene data show CDR1 as GTSNPN and CDR2 as SVGIG (reference sequence). The V end was cut by 0 bases, the J end by 5 bases, with 13 bases between. CDR3 region: CAWSVGGGKTEAFL. CDR3 DNA: TGTGCCTGGAGTGTCGGGGGTGGGAAAACTGAAGCTTTCTTG.

The genes are TRBV7-2 and TRBJ1-3; D ambiguous. The CDR3 loop spans 15 amino acids. Trimming cost V 0 bases and J 1 base, with 7 bases left between them. The germline V gene has CDR1 SGHTA and CDR2 FQGNSA. CDR3 loop: CASSLAAGSGNTIYF. CDR3 sequence (DNA): TGTGCCAGCAGCTTAGCCGCGGGTTCTGGAAACACCATATATTTT. The variable domain in full, completed from reference TRBV7-2 and TRBJ1-3, reads GAGVSQSPSNKVTEKGKDVELRCDPISGHTALYWYRQSLGQGLEFLIYFQGNSAPDKSGLPSDRFSAERTGGSVSTLTIQRTQQEDSAVYLCASSLAAGSGNTIYFGEGSWLTVV.

The V gene is TRBV9, the J gene TRBJ2-3; TRBD2 agrees at 12 bases. V dropped 0 bases and J dropped 4; count of bases not matched to a gene: 3. The CDR3 extends over 16 amino acids. The V gene's germline CDR1 is SGDLS and CDR2 YYNGEE. CDR3 DNA: TGTGCCAGCAGCGTAGCTAGCGGGAGGGCCCCAGATACGCAGTATTTT. This translates into CASSVASGRAPDTQYF.

This chain joins TRBV4-1 and TRBJ1-4; no firm D call. CDR3 size: 14 residues. V was cut by 5 bases and J by 8 bases, with 15 bases left in between. The V gene's germline CDR1 is MGHRA and CDR2 YSYEKL. CDR3 sequence (DNA): TGCGCCAGCAGCGAGGGCCCAGGCGGGGAAAAACTGTTTTTT. Its protein is CASSEGPGGEKLFF.

This clone was observed a few times. The gene calls are TRBV7-2 and TRBJ1-1, with TRBD1 as a possible D gene (5 bases). Germline assignment: CDR1 SGHTA and CDR2 FQGNSA. V was pared by 3 bases and J by 3 bases, with 11 bases between. This CDR3 has 14 residues. The CDR3 spells CASSLLGGDTEAFF. The CDR3 nucleotides read TGTGCCAGCAGCTTGCTGGGGGGGGACACTGAAGCTTTCTTT.

This clone has just a few counts. The chain joins TRBV7-6 to TRBJ1-1, with 8 bases matching TRBD1. The length of the CDR3 is 13 residues. Germline V lookup: CDR1 SGHVS, CDR2 FNYEAQ. Germline trimming cut 5 bases from V and 5 bases from J; bases unmatched to any gene: 4. CDR3 coding DNA: TGTGCCAGCAGCAGGACAGGGTGGACTGAAGCTTTCTTT. Protein sequence: CASSRTGWTEAFF. Using reference TRBV7-6 and TRBJ1-1 for the parts outside the CDR3, the full variable domain is GAGVSQSPRYKVTKRGQDVALRCDPISGHVSLYWYRQALGQGPEFLTYFNYEAQQDKSGLPNDRFSAERPEGSISTLTIQRTEQRDSAMYRCASSRTGWTEAFFGQGTRLTVV.

This chain uses TRBV4-3 with TRBJ2-7; TRBD1 might be the D (5 bases). Germline values: CDR1 LGHNA, CDR2 YSLEER. V was clipped by 0 bases and J by 3 bases, with 12 bases between them. This CDR3 is 15 amino acids long. The CDR3 protein is CASSQDKNRLYEQYF. The CDR3 DNA reads as TGCGCCAGCAGCCAAGATAAAAACAGGCTCTACGAGCAGTACTTC.

This clone was picked up a small number of times. The chain uses TRBV19 and TRBJ2-7; 12 bases are a match to TRBD1. The CDR3 runs 15 residues. J gave up 5 bases and V 5 bases, and 7 bases lay outside the gene matches. Germline V gene sequence: CDR1 LNHDA, CDR2 SQIVND (reference sequence). DNA for the CDR3: TGTGCCAGTAGTCCCGGGACAGGGGGCTCGCACGAGCAGTACTTC. As protein: CASSPGTGGSHEQYF.